The clone carrying this T cell receptor beta chain came up a few times. Its antigen is still unknown. The data stem from a study of Tregs in tolerant kidney transplant recipients. Whole-study findings and limits: This study did not directly address biological reproducibility. Findings come from small patient numbers and require larger validation.

Produced via immunoSEQ multiplex PCR; TCRdb's table is partial and in-frame only. The sample consists of about 59,000 clones, 80% to 90% of them appearing once. The ends were cut back, 5 bases at V and 2 bases at J, with 9 bases in the middle. CDR3 length: 12 residues. Germline CDR1 reads SQVTM; CDR2 reads ANQGSEA. The V gene is TRBV29-1, the J gene TRBJ1-2; D is possibly TRBD1 (6 bases). The TCR sequence derives from a human donor in good health. The sequencing sample was made of CD4+ T cells from blood. The CDR3, as DNA: TGCAGCGTTTCGACAGGAAACTATGGCTACACCTTC. As protein: CSVSTGNYGYTF.